The 2 T cell receptor beta chains below were found in one sample sequenced in a study of blood T cell repertoires in COVID-19. Method: immunoSEQ multiplex PCR; TCRdb's copy keeps in-frame clones and lacks some. The table lists fewer than 250,000 clones, 80% to 90% of them singletons, with 2.5% to 3.5% in the top ten. The specimen sequenced was peripheral blood. The receptors were sampled from a man in his fifties with active or convalescent COVID-19.

V and J are TRBV9 and TRBJ2-1; 8 positions agree with TRBD2. Unmatched junction bases numbered 7, after V lost 4 bases and J lost 13 bases. Per germline, CDR1 SGDLS and CDR2 YYNGEE. This CDR3 has 12 residues. The CDR3: CASSPGGDSQFF. CDR3 sequence (DNA): TGTGCCAGCAGCCCGGGAGGGGATTCCCAGTTCTTC.

The CDR3 nucleotides read TGTGCCAGCAGTTCCGGGAGCTACAATGAGCAGTTCTTC. Protein product: CASSSGSYNEQFF. V usage is TRBV27 and J usage is TRBJ2-1; a possible D gene is TRBD2 (6 bases). This CDR3 has 13 residues. Germline-derived CDR1 and CDR2 are MNHEY and SMNVEV (reference sequence). V was clipped by 4 bases and J by 3 bases, with 7 bases between them.